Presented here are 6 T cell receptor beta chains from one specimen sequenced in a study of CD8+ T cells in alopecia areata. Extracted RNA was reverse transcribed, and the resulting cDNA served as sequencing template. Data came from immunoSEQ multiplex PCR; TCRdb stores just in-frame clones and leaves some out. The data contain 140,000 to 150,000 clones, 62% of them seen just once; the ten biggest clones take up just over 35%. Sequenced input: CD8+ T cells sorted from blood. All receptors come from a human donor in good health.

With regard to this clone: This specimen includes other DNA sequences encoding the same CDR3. The CDR3 loop reads CASSVNSGYGYTF. The CDR3 DNA reads as TGTGCCAGCAGTGTGAACAGCGGGTATGGCTACACCTTC. The chain is built from TRBV2 and TRBJ1-2; D not resolved. CDR3 length: 13 residues. CDR1 is SNHLY and CDR2 is FYNNEI in the germline V gene. Trimming removed 4 bases at V and 5 bases at J, with 11 bases between. Drawing the rest from reference TRBV2 and TRBJ1-2, the complete variable domain is EPEVTQTPSHQVTQMGQEVILRCVPISNHLYFYWYRQILGQKVEFLVSFYNNEISEKSEIFDDQFSVERPDGSNFTLKIRSTKLEDSAMYFCASSVNSGYGYTFGSGTRLTVV.

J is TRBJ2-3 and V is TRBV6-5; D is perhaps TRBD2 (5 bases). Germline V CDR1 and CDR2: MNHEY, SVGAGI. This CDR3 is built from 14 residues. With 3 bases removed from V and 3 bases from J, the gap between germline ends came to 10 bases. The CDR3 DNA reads TGTGCCAGCAGTTATGGGAGAGAGACAGATACGCAGTATTTT. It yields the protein CASSYGRETDTQYF.

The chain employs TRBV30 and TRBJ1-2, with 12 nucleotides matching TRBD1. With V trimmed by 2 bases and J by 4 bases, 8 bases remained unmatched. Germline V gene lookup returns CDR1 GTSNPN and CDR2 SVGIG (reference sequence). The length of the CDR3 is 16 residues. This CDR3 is CAWSPPGTGGCYGYTF. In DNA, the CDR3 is TGTGCCTGGAGTCCACCAGGGACAGGGGGCTGCTATGGCTACACCTTC.

CDR3 residues: CASSLYSTTNEKLFF. The CDR3 coding sequence is TGCGCCAGCAGCCTTTACAGTACAACTAATGAAAAACTGTTTTTT. The chain employs TRBV4-1 and TRBJ1-4; D ambiguous. The CDR3 runs to 15 residues. Trimming stripped 4 bases from V and 0 bases from J, with 9 bases between. Germline V gene data show CDR1 as MGHRA and CDR2 as YSYEKL.

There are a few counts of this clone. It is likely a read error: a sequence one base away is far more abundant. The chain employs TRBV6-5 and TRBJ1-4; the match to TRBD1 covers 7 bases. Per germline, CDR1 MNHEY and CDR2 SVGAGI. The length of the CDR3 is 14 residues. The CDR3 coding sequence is TGTGGCAGCAGCTCGGGACAGAAGAATGAAAAACTGTTTTTT. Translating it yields CGSSSGQKNEKLFF.

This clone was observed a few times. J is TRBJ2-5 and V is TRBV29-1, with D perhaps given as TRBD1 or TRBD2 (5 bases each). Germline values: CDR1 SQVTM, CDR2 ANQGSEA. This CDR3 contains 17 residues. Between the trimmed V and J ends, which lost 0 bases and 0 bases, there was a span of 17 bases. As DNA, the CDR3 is TGCAGCGTTGAAGAAAAGAGAGGGCGACAGTACCAAGAGACCCAGTACTTC. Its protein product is CSVEEKRGRQYQETQYF.